Listed here are 28 T cell receptor beta chains from one sample, sequenced in a study of regulatory T cells in long-lasting Graves disease. The time point is: persistent/refractory GD, antithyroid drugs over 5 years with positive TRAb. Preparation of the TCR library used RNA extracted from PBMCs. Arm-PCR of CDR3 regions with iRepertoire HTBI primers generated TCR beta libraries. TCRdb analysed the multiplex PCR reads with MiXCR anew, one entry per CDR3 protein. Found here are a few hundred thousand distinct CDR3 sequences, approximately 25% of them singletons; the top ten hold around a quarter. This specimen was peripheral blood mononuclear cells (PBMCs), taken when the disease was refractory, from a patient treated with antithyroid drugs. The receptors were sampled from a middle-aged woman with Graves disease.

The chain uses TRBV2 and TRBJ2-3; no firm D call. The CDR3 spans 14 residues. CDR1 and CDR2 (germline): SNHLY, FYNNEI. The ends were cut back, 6 bases at V and 0 bases at J, with 10 bases in the middle. CDR3 amino acids: CASRRTFSTDTQYF. The CDR3 DNA sequence: TGTGCCAGCAGGAGGACCTTTAGCACAGATACGCAGTATTTT.

The sample holds a few counts of this clonotype. This chain uses TRBV13 with TRBJ1-2; TRBD1 is a possible D gene (6 bases). Looked up from germline, CDR1 is PRHDT and CDR2 is FYEKMQ (reference sequence). Trimming took off 2 bases at V and 6 bases at J, with 22 bases between the two ends. The CDR3 runs 17 residues. CDR3 nucleotide sequence: TGTGCCAGCAGCTTAAAACCGGGACATCCCCCTTCGGATGGCTACACCTTC. It encodes CASSLKPGHPPSDGYTF. Variable domain in full (rest from reference TRBV13 and TRBJ1-2): AAGVIQSPRHLIKEKRETATLKCYPIPRHDTVYWYQQGPGQDPQFLISFYEKMQSDKGSIPDRFSAQQFSDYHSELNMSSLELGDSALYFCASSLKPGHPPSDGYTFGSGTRLTVV.

This clonotype occurred a few times. The gene calls are TRBV9 and TRBJ2-7; D gene uncertain. CDR1 and CDR2 from the germline V gene are SGDLS and YYNGEE. The CDR3 contains 15 residues. The ends were cut back, 3 bases at V and 7 bases at J, with 20 bases in the middle. The DNA for the CDR3 is TGTGCCAGCAGCGACAGTGGAGCCCCAGGAGATGAGCAGTACTTC. Residues: CASSDSGAPGDEQYF.

The rearrangement uses TRBV3-1 and TRBJ1-6; D is unclear. Germline V gene sequence: CDR1 LGHDT, CDR2 YNNKEL (reference sequence). The CDR3 length is 15 residues. V gave up 1 base and J gave up 5 bases, with 9 bases separating them. The CDR3 nucleotides read TGTGCCAGCAGCCAAGGAATACTTAATAATTCACCCCTCCACTTT. Translating gives CASSQGILNNSPLHF.

The rearrangement uses TRBV6-1 and TRBJ2-5; tentatively, D is TRBD2 (6 bases). In germline, CDR1 is MNHNS, CDR2 SASEGT. Trimming pared 5 bases from V and 6 bases from J, leaving 16 bases between. This CDR3 spans 14 amino acids. The CDR3 is CASSRPGLPQTQYF. CDR3 nucleotide sequence: TGTGCCAGCAGTCGTCCGGGACTTCCCCAGACCCAGTACTTC.

The chain recombines TRBV19 with TRBJ2-6, with 9 bases identical to TRBD2. The CDR3 is 16 residues long. Germline CDR1 reads LNHDA; CDR2 reads SQIVND (reference sequence). V lost 4 bases and J lost 0; bases outside the gene matches: 1. Written as DNA, the CDR3 is TGTGCCAGTAGTAGCGGGAGGGCCTCTGGGGCCAACGTCCTGACTTTC. Amino acids: CASSSGRASGANVLTF.

Points on this clonotype: A much larger clone differs by one base, so this may be a read error. The gene calls are TRBV28 and TRBJ2-2, with TRBD1 as a possible D gene (5 bases). The V end was cut by 5 bases, the J end by 8 bases, with 18 bases between. Per the germline V gene, CDR1 is MDHEN and CDR2 is SYDVKM. The CDR3 has 15 residues. CDR3 coding DNA: TGTGCCAGCAGTCAGTTCTGCAGGGTTGAGGGGGAGCTGTTTTTT. This sequence encodes CASSQFCRVEGELFF.

This clonotype was counted at least ten times. The chain combines TRBV15 with TRBJ2-5, with D unresolved. The CDR3 consists of 14 residues. Looked up from germline, CDR1 is LNHNV and CDR2 is YYDKDF (reference sequence). V was pared by 0 bases and J by 5 bases, with 10 bases between. Written as DNA, the CDR3 is TGTGCCACCAGCAGAGATCGGGCGTCGGAGACCCAGTACTTC. Amino acids: CATSRDRASETQYF.

Turning to this clonotype: The germline gene is not matched at one end of the junction; a read error may be the cause. The gene calls are TRBV5-1 and TRBJ2-7; 12 positions match TRBD2. CDR1 SGHRS and CDR2 YFSETQ come from the germline V gene. This CDR3 contains 13 residues. CDR3 loop: CASSLHPSGRAFF. Here the CDR3 DNA reads TGCGCCAGCAGCCTACATCCTAGCGGGAGGGCCTTCTTC.

The V gene is TRBV7-9, the J gene TRBJ1-1, with 7 bases lining up with TRBD1. The germline V gene has CDR1 SEHNR and CDR2 FQNEAQ (reference sequence). Germline trimming cut 2 bases from V and 0 bases from J; bases unmatched to any gene: 6. The CDR3 covers 16 residues. CDR3 residues: CASSLFSGQVNTEAFF. The DNA of the CDR3 is TGTGCCAGCAGCTTATTCTCAGGACAGGTGAACACTGAAGCTTTCTTT.

This clonotype was counted ten times or more. The rearrangement links TRBV28 to TRBJ1-2, with TRBD1 matching over 7 bases. The CDR3 totals 17 residues. CDR1 is MDHEN, CDR2 SYDVKM, per germline. The trim removed 4 bases at V and 1 base at J, leaving 12 bases unmatched. CDR3 DNA: TGTGCCAGCAGTTATTCGGGCAGGGGGACTGTTAACTATGGCTACACCTTC. Translating gives CASSYSGRGTVNYGYTF.

This clonotype was observed many times. This chain links TRBV5-6 with TRBJ1-5, with TRBD1 identical over 8 bases. V was clipped by 0 bases and J by 3 bases; unmatched bases: 11. The germline V gene has CDR1 SGHDT and CDR2 YYEEEE. The CDR3 length is 18 residues. CDR3 coding DNA: TGTGCCAGCAGCTTGGTGGCCGGACAGGGAGCCACCAATCAGCCCCAGCATTTT. It is translated as CASSLVAGQGATNQPQHF.

On this clonotype itself: The junction departs from the called germline gene at one end, perhaps through a read error. The rearrangement joins TRBV9 to TRBJ2-3; D is ambiguous. This CDR3 is built from 12 residues. Per germline, CDR1 SGDLS and CDR2 YYNGEE. CDR3 protein: CVSSEGSDTQYF. The CDR3 DNA reads TGTGTCAGCAGCGAAGGGTCAGATACGCAGTATTTT.

Remarks on this clonotype: This likely traces to a read error, being one base from a far larger clone. The gene calls are TRBV7-2 and TRBJ2-5; 9 nucleotides match TRBD1. In germline, CDR1 is SGHTA, CDR2 FQGNSA. The CDR3 is 16 amino acids. V shed 6 bases, J shed 5 bases, and the junction held 13 bases outside the gene matches. CDR3 sequence reads: CASSAKQGAMGETQYF. The CDR3 DNA sequence: TGTGCCAGCAGTGCCAAACAGGGGGCGATGGGTGAGACCCAGTACTTC.

The gene calls are TRBV20-1 and TRBJ1-4, with TRBD1 identical over 8 bases. The CDR3 extends over 14 amino acids. CDR1 and CDR2 from the germline V gene are DFQATT and SNEGSKA (reference sequence). The V segment lost 5 bases and the J segment 7 bases; nucleotides outside the gene matches: 9. As DNA, the CDR3 is TGCAGTGCTGGGAGACAGGGGCGGAGTGAAAAACTGTTTTTT. Translation gives CSAGRQGRSEKLFF.

To note about this clonotype: Mismatch with germline at one junction end may stem from a read error. The chain has TRBV12-3 or TRBV12-4 and TRBJ2-7; no definite D call. The CDR3 length is 12 residues. CDR3 DNA: TGTGCCGGCAGTTTTGGTAGCTACGAGCAGTACTTC. This encodes CAGSFGSYEQYF.

The rearrangement joins TRBV5-1 to TRBJ2-7; 8 nucleotides match TRBD2. CDR1 is SGHRS and CDR2 is YFSETQ in the germline V gene. The trim removed 4 bases at V and 7 bases at J, leaving 19 bases unmatched. The CDR3 totals 17 residues. The CDR3 region is CASSPRAWTAGVGEQYF. As DNA, the CDR3 is TGCGCCAGCAGCCCCCGCGCCTGGACAGCGGGAGTGGGGGAGCAGTACTTC. Complete variable domain (other parts from reference TRBV5-1 and TRBJ2-7): KAGVTQTPRYLIKTRGQQVTLSCSPISGHRSVSWYQQTPGQGLQFLFEYFSETQRNKGNFPGRFSGRQFSNSRSEMNVSTLELGDSALYLCASSPRAWTAGVGEQYFGPGTRLTVT.

This clonotype occurred many times. V gene TRBV6-1 combines with J gene TRBJ1-4; a weak D match, TRBD1 (6 bases). With 6 bases removed from V and 8 bases from J, the gap between germline ends came to 25 bases. This CDR3 is built from 17 residues. CDR1 and CDR2 (germline): MNHNS, SASEGT. The CDR3 loop reads CASSRSHQQGDWEKLFF. CDR3 in DNA: TGTGCCAGCAGCCGATCGCACCAACAGGGTGATTGGGAAAAACTGTTTTTT.

This clonotype was counted at least ten times. This sequence joins TRBV28 and TRBJ2-2; D perhaps matches TRBD2 (6 bases). Trimming shortened V by 4 bases and J by 0 bases, and 9 bases separated the two germline ends. The germline gives CDR1 MDHEN, CDR2 SYDVKM. CDR3 length: 15 amino acids. CDR3 in DNA: TGTGCCAGCAGTTCTGCTAGCGCGAACACCGGGGAGCTGTTTTTT. Residues: CASSSASANTGELFF.

The chain joins TRBV5-1 to TRBJ1-4; TRBD1 agrees at 7 bases. The CDR3 length is 14 residues. Germline CDR1 is SGHRS and CDR2 is YFSETQ. The junction had 7 bases not matched to a gene; V was cut back by 4 bases and J by 7 bases. The CDR3 reads CASSTGTASEKLFF. The CDR3 coding sequence is TGCGCCAGCAGCACCGGGACAGCCTCTGAAAAACTGTTTTTT.

This clonotype was counted many times. The rearrangement joins TRBV12-3 or TRBV12-4 to TRBJ1-5; 7 nucleotides align to TRBD1. V dropped 6 bases and J dropped 4; count of bases not matched to a gene: 9. CDR3 length: 15 amino acids. Here the CDR3 DNA reads TGTGCCAGCAGCAACCGGGACAGAACTAATCAGCCCCAGCATTTT. This sequence encodes CASSNRDRTNQPQHF.

This clonotype was counted many times. The CDR3 DNA reads as TGCAGTGCTACCCCGGGACGACAGATCAATCAGCCCCAGCATTTT. Residues: CSATPGRQINQPQHF. The rearrangement links TRBV20-1 to TRBJ1-5, with a weak D call TRBD1 (5 bases). The CDR3 length is 15 residues. Trimming shortened V by 4 bases and J by 3 bases, and 16 bases separated the two germline ends. Germline V gene lookup returns CDR1 DFQATT and CDR2 SNEGSKA (reference sequence).

This clonotype was recorded at least ten times. This chain connects TRBV28 to TRBJ1-5, with no clear D. There are 15 residues in the CDR3. V was clipped by 2 bases and J by 5 bases, with 13 bases between them. The germline V gene encodes CDR1 MDHEN and CDR2 SYDVKM. CDR3 nucleotide sequence: TGTGCCAGCAGTTTAGAACAGCCGGACTATCAGCCCCAGCATTTT. Encoded protein: CASSLEQPDYQPQHF.

V and J are TRBV20-1 and TRBJ1-4; D is possibly TRBD1 (5 bases). Germline V gene data show CDR1 as DFQATT and CDR2 as SNEGSKA (reference sequence). V gave up 1 base and J gave up 4 bases, with 10 bases separating them. This CDR3 is 14 amino acids long. The CDR3 DNA is TGCAGTGCTAGAGCGACAGCCTTTAATGAAAAACTGTTTTTT. As protein: CSARATAFNEKLFF.

Ten or more counts support this clonotype. The chain combines TRBV28 with TRBJ1-5; TRBD1 matches at 8 bases. The germline gives CDR1 MDHEN, CDR2 SYDVKM. V lost 5 bases to trimming and J lost 4 bases; unmatched junction nucleotides: 7. The CDR3 has 15 amino acids. The chain's CDR3 is CASSPSGGGNQPQHF. For the CDR3, the DNA is TGTGCCAGCAGTCCCTCAGGGGGCGGGAATCAGCCCCAGCATTTT. Combining the CDR3 with reference TRBV28 and TRBJ1-5 gives the whole variable domain DVKVTQSSRYLVKRTGEKVFLECVQDMDHENMFWYRQDPGLGLRLIYFSYDVKMKEKGDIPEGYSVSREKKERFSLILESASTNQTSMYLCASSPSGGGNQPQHFGDGTRLSIL.

The sample holds many counts of this clonotype. The chain links TRBV2 to TRBJ2-5; 8 bases agree with TRBD1. V gave up 5 bases and J gave up 5 bases; unmatched junction bases: 7. This CDR3 has 14 residues. CDR1 and CDR2 from the germline V gene are SNHLY and FYNNEI. CDR3 in DNA: TGTGCCAGCAGTCCACTGAACAGGGGGGAGACCCAGTACTTC. It encodes CASSPLNRGETQYF.

Many counts were recorded for this clonotype. The chain is built from TRBV28 and TRBJ1-5; D unclear. Germline V lookup: CDR1 MDHEN, CDR2 SYDVKM. The CDR3 runs to 13 residues. Trimming removed 2 bases at V and 4 bases at J, with 6 bases between. CDR3 nucleotides: TGTGCCAGCAGTTTACTGCTGAATCAGCCCCAGCATTTT. Protein: CASSLLLNQPQHF. Based on the CDR3 plus reference TRBV28 and TRBJ1-5, the full variable domain is DVKVTQSSRYLVKRTGEKVFLECVQDMDHENMFWYRQDPGLGLRLIYFSYDVKMKEKGDIPEGYSVSREKKERFSLILESASTNQTSMYLCASSLLLNQPQHFGDGTRLSIL.

This clonotype was counted ten times or more. This chain links TRBV7-9 with TRBJ2-5; no clear D. The CDR3 sequence is 12 residues long. Germline CDR1 and CDR2: SEHNR and FQNEAQ (reference sequence). V was cut by 4 bases and J by 5 bases, with 8 bases left in between. CDR3 sequence (DNA): TGTGCCAGCAGCTCTGGGTGGGAGACCCAGTACTTC. Amino acids: CASSSGWETQYF.